This T cell receptor (beta chain) was captured by sequencing in a study of blood T cell repertoires in COVID-19. Whole-study context: Whether acute or convalescent, the COVID-19 samples came from the United States, Italy and Spain. Sample material is recorded as cDNA or gDNA derived from T cells, B-cell-depleted T cells, or PBMCs.

In the source study's methods: Using reference gene primer amplification, nucleated cell counts were estimated. TCRdb's copy holds only in-frame clones and misses some; the assay was immunoSEQ multiplex PCR. V, J and clone size are those of that table, while D and trimming were read from the DNA. This sample has some 250,000 clones; 60% to 75% occur once, and the top ten carry 3.3%. V dropped 3 bases and J dropped 8 bases, with 14 bases sitting between them. Germline V CDR1 and CDR2: MNHNS, SASEGT. The CDR3 has 14 amino acids. V is TRBV6-1 and J is TRBJ1-3; D is unresolved. This receptor was identified in a woman over 75 with acute or convalescent COVID-19. Sequenced material: peripheral blood. In nucleotides, the CDR3 is TGTGCCAGCAGTGATCCGGGGAGGAAGTACACCATATATTTT. Translation gives CASSDPGRKYTIYF.